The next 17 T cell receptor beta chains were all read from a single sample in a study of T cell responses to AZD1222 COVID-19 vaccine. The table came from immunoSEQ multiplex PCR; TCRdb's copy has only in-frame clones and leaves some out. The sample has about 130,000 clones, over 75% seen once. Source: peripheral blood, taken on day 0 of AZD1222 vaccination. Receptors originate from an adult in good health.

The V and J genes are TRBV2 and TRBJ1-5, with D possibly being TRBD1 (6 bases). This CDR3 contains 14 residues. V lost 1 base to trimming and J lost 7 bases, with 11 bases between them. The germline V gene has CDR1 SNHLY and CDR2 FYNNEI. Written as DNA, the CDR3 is TGTGCCAGCAGTGAAGGTCGGCAGGGGCAGCCCCAGCATTTT. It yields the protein CASSEGRQGQPQHF.

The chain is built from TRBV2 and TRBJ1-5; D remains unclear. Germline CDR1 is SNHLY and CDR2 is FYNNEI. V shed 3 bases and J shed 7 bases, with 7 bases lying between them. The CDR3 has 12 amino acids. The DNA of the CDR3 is TGTGCCAGCAGTGATTCCCTGCAGCCCCAGCATTTT. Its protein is CASSDSLQPQHF.

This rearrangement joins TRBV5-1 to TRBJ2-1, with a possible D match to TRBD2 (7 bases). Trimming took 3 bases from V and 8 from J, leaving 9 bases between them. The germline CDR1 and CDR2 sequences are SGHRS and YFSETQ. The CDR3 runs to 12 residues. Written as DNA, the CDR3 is TGCGCCAGCAGCTGGGAGGGGGATGAGCAGTTCTTC. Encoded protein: CASSWEGDEQFF.

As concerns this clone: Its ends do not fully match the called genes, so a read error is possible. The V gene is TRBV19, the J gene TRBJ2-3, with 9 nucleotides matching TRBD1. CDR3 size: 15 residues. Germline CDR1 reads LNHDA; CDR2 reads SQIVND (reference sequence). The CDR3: CASNPGTGRTDTQYF. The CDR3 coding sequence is TGTGCAAGTAACCCGGGGACAGGGCGCACAGATACGCAGTATTTT.

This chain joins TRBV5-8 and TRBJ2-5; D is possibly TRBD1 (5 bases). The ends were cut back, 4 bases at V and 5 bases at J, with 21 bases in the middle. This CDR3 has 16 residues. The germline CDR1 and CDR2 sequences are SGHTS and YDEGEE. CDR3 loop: CASSTLNIYRRETQYF. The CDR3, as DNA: TGTGCCAGCAGCACTCTTAATATCTACAGGCGCGAGACCCAGTACTTC.

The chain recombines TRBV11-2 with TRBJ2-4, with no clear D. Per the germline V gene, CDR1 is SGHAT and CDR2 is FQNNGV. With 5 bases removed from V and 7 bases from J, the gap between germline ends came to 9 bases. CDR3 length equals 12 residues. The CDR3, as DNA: TGTGCCAGCAGCCTAATGGTTAACATTCAGTACTTC. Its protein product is CASSLMVNIQYF.

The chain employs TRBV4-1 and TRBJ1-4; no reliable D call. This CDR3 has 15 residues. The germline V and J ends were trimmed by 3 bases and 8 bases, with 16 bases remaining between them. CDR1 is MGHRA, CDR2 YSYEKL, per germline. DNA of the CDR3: TGCGCCAGCAGCCACCGAGGGAGGACCTGGGAAAAACTGTTTTTT. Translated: CASSHRGRTWEKLFF.

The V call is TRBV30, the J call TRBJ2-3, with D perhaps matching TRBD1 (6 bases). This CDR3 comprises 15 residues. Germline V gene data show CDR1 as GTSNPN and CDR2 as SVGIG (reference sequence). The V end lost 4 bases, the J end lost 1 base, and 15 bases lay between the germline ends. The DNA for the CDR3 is TGTGCCTGGACCCGACAGGTGTGGGGCACAGATACGCAGTATTTT. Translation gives CAWTRQVWGTDTQYF. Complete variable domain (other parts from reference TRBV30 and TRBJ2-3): SQTIHQWPATLVQPVGSPLSLECTVEGTSNPNLYWYRQAAGRGLQLLFYSVGIGQISSEVPQNLSASRPQDRQFILSSKKLLLSDSGFYLCAWTRQVWGTDTQYFGPGTRLTVL.

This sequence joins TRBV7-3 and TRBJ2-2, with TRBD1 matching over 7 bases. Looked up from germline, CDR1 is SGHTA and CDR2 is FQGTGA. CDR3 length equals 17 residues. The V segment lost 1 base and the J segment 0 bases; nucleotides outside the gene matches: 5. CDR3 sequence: CASSLSLQGSNTGELFF. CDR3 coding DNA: TGTGCCAGCAGCTTAAGCCTACAGGGGTCGAACACCGGGGAGCTGTTTTTT.

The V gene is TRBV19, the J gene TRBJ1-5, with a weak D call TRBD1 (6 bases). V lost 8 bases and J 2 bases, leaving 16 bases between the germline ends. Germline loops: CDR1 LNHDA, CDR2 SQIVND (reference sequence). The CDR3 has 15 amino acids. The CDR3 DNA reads TGTGCCAGTCAAACAGGGTGGGGTGGCAATCAGCCCCAGCATTTT. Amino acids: CASQTGWGGNQPQHF. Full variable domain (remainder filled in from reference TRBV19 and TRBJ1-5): DGGITQSPKYLFRKEGQNVTLSCEQNLNHDAMYWYRQDPGQGLRLIYYSQIVNDFQKGDIAEGYSVSREKKESFPLTVTSAQKNPTAFYLCASQTGWGGNQPQHFGDGTRLSIL.

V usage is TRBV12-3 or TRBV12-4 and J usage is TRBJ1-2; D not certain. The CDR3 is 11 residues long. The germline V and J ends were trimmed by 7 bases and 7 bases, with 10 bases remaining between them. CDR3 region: CASTSTGGYTF. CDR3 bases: TGTGCCAGCACCTCGACTGGTGGCTACACCTTC.

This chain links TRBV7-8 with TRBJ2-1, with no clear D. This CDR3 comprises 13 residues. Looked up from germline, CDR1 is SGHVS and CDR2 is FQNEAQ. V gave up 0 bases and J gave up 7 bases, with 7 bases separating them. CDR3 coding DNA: TGTGCCAGCAGCTTAGCAGTAAAAAATGAGCAGTTCTTC. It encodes CASSLAVKNEQFF.

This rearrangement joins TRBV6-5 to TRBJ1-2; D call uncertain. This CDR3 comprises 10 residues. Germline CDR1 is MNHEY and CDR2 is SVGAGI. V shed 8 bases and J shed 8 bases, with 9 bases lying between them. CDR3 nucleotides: TGTGCCAGCGTATCGGACGGCTACACCTTC. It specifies CASVSDGYTF.

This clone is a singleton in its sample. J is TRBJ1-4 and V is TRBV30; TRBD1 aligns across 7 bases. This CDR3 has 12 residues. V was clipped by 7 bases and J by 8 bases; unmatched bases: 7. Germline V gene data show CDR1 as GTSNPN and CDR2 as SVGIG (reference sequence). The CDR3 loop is CASRGGEEKLFF. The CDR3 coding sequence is TGTGCCTCAAGAGGGGGCGAAGAAAAACTGTTTTTT.

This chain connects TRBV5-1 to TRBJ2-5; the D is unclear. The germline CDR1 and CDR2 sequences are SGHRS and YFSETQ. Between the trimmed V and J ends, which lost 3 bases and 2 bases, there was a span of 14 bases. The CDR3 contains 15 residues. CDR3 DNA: TGCGCCAGCAGCTCACCTGAGAGTGGTCAAGAGACCCAGTACTTC. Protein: CASSSPESGQETQYF. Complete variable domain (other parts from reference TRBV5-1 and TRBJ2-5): KAGVTQTPRYLIKTRGQQVTLSCSPISGHRSVSWYQQTPGQGLQFLFEYFSETQRNKGNFPGRFSGRQFSNSRSEMNVSTLELGDSALYLCASSSPESGQETQYFGPGTRLLVL.

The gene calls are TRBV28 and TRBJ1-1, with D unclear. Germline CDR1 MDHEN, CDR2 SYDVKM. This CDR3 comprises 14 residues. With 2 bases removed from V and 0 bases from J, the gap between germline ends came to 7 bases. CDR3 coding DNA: TGTGCCAGCAGTTTAATTAACATGAACACTGAAGCTTTCTTT. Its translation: CASSLINMNTEAFF.

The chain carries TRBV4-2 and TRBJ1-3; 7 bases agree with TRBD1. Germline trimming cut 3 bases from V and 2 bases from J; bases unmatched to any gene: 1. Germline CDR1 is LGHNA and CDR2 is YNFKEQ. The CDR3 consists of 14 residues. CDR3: CASSQTGTGNTIYF. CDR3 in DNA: TGTGCCAGCAGCCAGACAGGGACTGGAAACACCATATATTTT.